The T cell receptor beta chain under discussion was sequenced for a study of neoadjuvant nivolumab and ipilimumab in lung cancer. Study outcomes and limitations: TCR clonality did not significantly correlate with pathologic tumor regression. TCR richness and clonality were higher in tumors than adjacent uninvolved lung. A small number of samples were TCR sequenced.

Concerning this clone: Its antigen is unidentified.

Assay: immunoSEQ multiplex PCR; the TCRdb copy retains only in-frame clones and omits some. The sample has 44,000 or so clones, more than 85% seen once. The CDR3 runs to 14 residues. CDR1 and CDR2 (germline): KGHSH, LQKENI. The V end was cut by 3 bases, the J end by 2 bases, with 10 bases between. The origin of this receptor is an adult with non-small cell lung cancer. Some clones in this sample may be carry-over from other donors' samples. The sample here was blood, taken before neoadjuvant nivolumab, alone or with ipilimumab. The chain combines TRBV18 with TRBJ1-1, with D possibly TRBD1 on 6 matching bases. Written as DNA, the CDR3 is TGTGCCAGCTCACCTACGACAGGAAACACTGAAGCTTTCTTT. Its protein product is CASSPTTGNTEAFF.